The 10 T cell receptor beta chains in this list originate from one sample, sequenced in a study of blood T cells in healthy people across ages. A sample-barcoded 5' primer and a J-beta primer mix were used in a second PCR of roughly 7 to 11 cycles. One entry per CDR3 protein, called by TCRdb with MiXCR from the 5' RACE reads. The sample consists of 700,000 or so distinct CDR3 sequences, 20% to 25% of them appearing once. Sequencing input: blood. These receptors were taken from a man between 65 and 85 years old in good health.

This clonotype was seen a few times. The chain carries TRBV3-1 and TRBJ2-7, with 11 nucleotides matching TRBD2. The germline V gene encodes CDR1 LGHDT and CDR2 YNNKEL (reference sequence). CDR3 length: 16 residues. J lost 4 bases, V lost 1 base, and 6 bases had no gene match. CDR3: CASSQGLAGGVYEQYF. CDR3 in DNA: TGTGCCAGCAGCCAAGGGCTAGCGGGGGGAGTATACGAGCAGTACTTC.

CDR3 in DNA: TGCGCCAGCAGCCGGGAGAAGGACACTGAAGCTTTCTTT. It is translated as CASSREKDTEAFF. The gene calls are TRBV4-1 and TRBJ1-1; the D is unclear. The CDR3 is made up of 13 amino acids. The ends were cut back, 4 bases at V and 3 bases at J, with 9 bases in the middle. Germline-derived CDR1 and CDR2 are MGHRA and YSYEKL.

This clonotype showed up just a few times. The gene calls are TRBV11-2 and TRBJ2-5; D is undetermined. The J call may be mistaken, given a closer DNA end match to TRBJ2-7. The CDR3 is made up of 13 amino acids. Per germline, CDR1 SGHAT and CDR2 FQNNGV. The CDR3 loop is CASSLVGAYEQYV. CDR3 in DNA: TGTGCCAGCAGCTTAGTGGGTGCCTACGAGCAGTACGTC.

CDR3 loop: CASRSGTGVEKLFF. Written as DNA, the CDR3 is TGCGCCAGCCGGTCCGGGACAGGGGTTGAAAAACTGTTTTTT. V gene TRBV10-2 combines with J gene TRBJ1-4; 10 nucleotides line up with TRBD1. The CDR3 covers 14 residues. V lost 8 bases to trimming and J lost 7 bases; unmatched junction nucleotides: 7. Per the germline V gene, CDR1 is WSHSY and CDR2 is SAAADI.

This clonotype was picked up a small number of times. The V and J genes are TRBV10-3 and TRBJ2-1; 8 bases agree with TRBD2. Gene TRBJ2-5 matches the end of the DNA better, so the J call may be wrong. The germline CDR1 and CDR2 sequences are ENHRY and SYGVKD. CDR3 length: 15 residues. Here the CDR3 reads CAISEGLAVWETQYF. The CDR3 DNA follows: TGTGCCATCAGCGAAGGACTAGCCGTCTGGGAGACCCAGTACTTC.

The J gene is TRBJ2-4, the V gene TRBV29-1; 8 nucleotides agree with TRBD1. CDR1 is SQVTM, CDR2 ANQGSEA, per germline. The V and J ends lost 0 bases and 6 bases, in that order; junction bases with no gene match: 13. This CDR3 contains 17 residues. CDR3 in amino acids: CSVEEVRDGQGINIQYF. CDR3 coding DNA: TGCAGCGTTGAAGAGGTTAGAGATGGACAGGGTATAAACATTCAGTACTTC.

Only a few counts were recorded for this clonotype. The V and J genes are TRBV30 and TRBJ2-5, with 7 bases lining up with TRBD2. This CDR3 is built from 14 residues. J gave up 4 bases and V 4 bases, and 9 bases lay outside the gene matches. The germline V gene has CDR1 GTSNPN and CDR2 SVGIG (reference sequence). CDR3 DNA: TGTGCCTGGAATGAGGGAGGGCCGGGAGAGACCCAGTACTTC. Translated, it gives CAWNEGGPGETQYF.

This clonotype came up a few times. V is TRBV9 and J is TRBJ1-4; 10 positions agree with TRBD1. Germline CDR1 SGDLS, CDR2 YYNGEE. This CDR3 spans 17 amino acids. J lost 3 bases, V lost 2 bases, and 7 bases had no gene match. CDR3 nucleotides: TGTGCCAGCAGCGTGGGGGACAGGGGATCCCCTAATGAAAAACTGTTTTTT. As protein: CASSVGDRGSPNEKLFF. Looking up the rest from reference TRBV9 and TRBJ1-4 gives the full variable domain: DSGVTQTPKHLITATGQRVTLRCSPRSGDLSVYWYQQSLDQGLQFLIQYYNGEERAKGNILERFSAQQFPDLHSELNLSSLELGDSALYFCASSVGDRGSPNEKLFFGSGTQLSVL.

The chain uses TRBV12-3 or TRBV12-4 and TRBJ1-2; 10 nucleotides agree with TRBD1. The CDR3 extends over 14 amino acids. The V gene end was trimmed by 4 bases and the J gene end by 7 bases; junction bases not matched to a gene: 6. The CDR3 sequence is CASSSGTGAFGYTF. Here the CDR3 DNA reads TGTGCCAGCAGTTCCGGGACAGGGGCTTTTGGCTACACCTTC.

A few counts support this clonotype. The chain links TRBV20-1 to TRBJ2-6; D remains ambiguous. Trimming removed 5 bases at V and 0 bases at J, with 5 bases between. Germline-derived CDR1 and CDR2 are DFQATT and SNEGSKA (reference sequence). CDR3 length equals 13 residues. The CDR3 loop reads CSAPRSGANVLTF. The CDR3 DNA reads TGCAGTGCTCCGCGCTCTGGGGCCAACGTCCTGACTTTC.